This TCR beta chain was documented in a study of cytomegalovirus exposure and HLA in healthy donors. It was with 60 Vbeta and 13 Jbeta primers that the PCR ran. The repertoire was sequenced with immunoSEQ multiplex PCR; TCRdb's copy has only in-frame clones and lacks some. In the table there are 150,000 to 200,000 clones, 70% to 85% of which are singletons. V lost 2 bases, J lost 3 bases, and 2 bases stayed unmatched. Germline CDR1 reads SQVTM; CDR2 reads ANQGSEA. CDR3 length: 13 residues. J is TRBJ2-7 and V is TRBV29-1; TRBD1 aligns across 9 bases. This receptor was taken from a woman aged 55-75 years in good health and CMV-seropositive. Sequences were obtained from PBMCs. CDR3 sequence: CSVERDRDYEQYF. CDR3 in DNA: TGCAGCGTTGAAAGGGACAGGGACTACGAGCAGTACTTC.